The 2 T cell receptor beta chains in this list originate from one sample, sequenced in a study of control samples from healthy donors and cancer patients. Sequencing used immunoSEQ multiplex PCR; TCRdb keeps in-frame clones, though not all of them. This table has about 140,000 clones, 89% appearing once. The sample consisted of blood. These receptors were collected from a man younger than 40 in good health.

This chain connects TRBV19 to TRBJ1-3, with D uncertain. Trimming stripped 6 bases from V and 1 base from J, with 16 bases between. The CDR3 consists of 16 residues. Germline values: CDR1 LNHDA, CDR2 SQIVND (reference sequence). The CDR3 DNA is TGTGCCAGTAGCTCACGTCCAGTCGGTTCTGGAAACACCATATATTTT. The encoded protein is CASSSRPVGSGNTIYF.

V is TRBV4-1 and J is TRBJ1-1; 7 bases fit TRBD1. The length of the CDR3 is 17 residues. V dropped 0 bases and J dropped 8; count of bases not matched to a gene: 15. Germline lookup yields CDR1 MGHRA and CDR2 YSYEKL. CDR3 in DNA: TGCGCCAGCAGCCAAGATGGGGCAGGGGGTTTCTCACGGGAAGCTTTCTTT. Its protein is CASSQDGAGGFSREAFF.